The TCR beta chain described here comes from a study of CD8+ T cells in alopecia areata. Extracted RNA was reverse transcribed into cDNA, the sequencing template. Assay used: immunoSEQ multiplex PCR; TCRdb lists only in-frame clones, some missing. Counted here are 130,000 or so clones, 47% occurring once; the ten biggest clones make up over 9.5%. CDR3 length equals 15 residues. The V gene's germline CDR1 is SQVTM and CDR2 ANQGSEA. The germline V and J ends were trimmed by 0 bases and 2 bases, with 12 bases remaining between them. The specimen sequenced was NKG2D-low CD8+ T cells sorted from blood. This rearrangement joins TRBV29-1 to TRBJ2-3; no definite D call. The TCR comes from a human donor with alopecia areata. Here the CDR3 DNA reads TGCAGCGTTGAAGATAACATCGAAGACACAGATACGCAGTATTTT. Encoded protein: CSVEDNIEDTDTQYF.